This T cell receptor (beta chain) was retrieved from a study of blood T cell repertoires in COVID-19. Across the whole study: Collection of acute and convalescent COVID-19 samples took place in the United States, Italy and Spain. Sources were T cells, B-cell-depleted T cells, or PBMCs; the material itself was cDNA or gDNA.

The V gene's germline CDR1 is GTSNPN and CDR2 SVGIG (reference sequence). The length of the CDR3 is 13 residues. Losses at the gene ends were 8 bases for V and 11 bases for J; bases not matched to a gene: 12. In the source study's methods: Nucleated cell counts were estimated from reference gene primer amplification. Profiled with immunoSEQ multiplex PCR; TCRdb holds only in-frame clones, not every one. The V and J calls and clone size are taken from that table; D and trimming were inferred from the DNA. The sample has 180,000 or so clones, roughly 76% seen once. The rearrangement uses TRBV30 and TRBJ1-1; TRBD1 matches 12 bases. The sequencing input was peripheral blood. The TCR sequence derives from a woman aged 50 to 65 with active or convalescent COVID-19. In nucleotides, the CDR3 is TGTGCCGGCTCCGGGACAGGGGGCTCAGAGGCTTTCTTT. As protein: CAGSGTGGSEAFF.